This T cell receptor beta chain was captured by sequencing in a study of Graves' ophthalmopathy and Graves' hyperthyroidism. The CDR3 has 15 residues. V was pared by 2 bases and J by 2 bases, with 5 bases of the junction left unmatched. Germline lookup yields CDR1 LNHNV and CDR2 YYDKDF (reference sequence). This clonotype appeared many times. Transcripts of RNA were the source for amplifying TCR beta CDR3 regions. After a first-round RT-PCR with HTBI primers, a second-round multiplex PCR was run. One entry per CDR3 protein results from TCRdb running MiXCR on the multiplex PCR reads. The sample has some 350,000 distinct CDR3 sequences, approximately 18% seen once.

This TCR derives from an adult woman with stable Graves' hyperthyroidism. The sequenced sample consisted of peripheral blood. The chain links TRBV15 to TRBJ2-5; 7 nucleotides line up with TRBD2. The CDR3 loop is CATSRNLAEQETQYF. The CDR3 DNA reads TGTGCCACCAGCAGAAATCTAGCGGAACAAGAGACCCAGTACTTC. The full variable domain, completed using reference TRBV15 and TRBJ2-5, is DAMVIQNPRYQVTQFGKPVTLSCSQTLNHNVMYWYQQKSSQAPKLLFHYYDKDFNNEADTPDNFQSRRPNTSFCFLDIRSPGLGDTAMYLCATSRNLAEQETQYFGPGTRLLVL.